The 5 T cell receptor beta chains below all came from one sample that was sequenced in a study of PD-1 blockade in classical Hodgkin lymphoma. This table comes from immunoSEQ multiplex PCR, and its TCRdb copy is limited to in-frame clones, with some not included. This sample has tens of thousands of clones, with around three quarters found just once. Time point specified: cycle 4 day 1 (C4D1), after less than 7 weeks of nivolumab. Patients all relapsed after autologous stem cell transplantation, and there was variation in brentuximab vedotin exposure. The study purified CD4+ T cells from thawed PBMCs using magnetic negative selection. The sequencing here drew on CD4+ T cells from blood, taken before the fourth cycle of nivolumab. These receptors were collected from a human donor with classical Hodgkin lymphoma.

The CDR3 DNA reads as TGTGCCTGGAGTGATCTGGGTGTTGGTGGCTACACCTTC. Protein: CAWSDLGVGGYTF. V gene TRBV30 combines with J gene TRBJ1-2, with D uncertain. The germline CDR1 and CDR2 sequences are GTSNPN and SVGIG (reference sequence). V dropped 1 base and J dropped 7 bases, with 13 bases sitting between them. This CDR3 is built from 13 residues.

This clone was seen only once. This chain connects TRBV6-6 to TRBJ1-3; D unclear. The CDR3 has 11 amino acids. Germline CDR1 reads MNHNY; CDR2 reads SVGAGI (reference sequence). V was shortened by 7 bases and J by 7 bases, with 8 bases between the two germline ends. The CDR3 DNA reads as TGTGCCAGCATCAGAGGGAACACCATATATTTT. This gives the protein CASIRGNTIYF.

V and J are TRBV30 and TRBJ1-1; D unclear. This CDR3 is 11 amino acids long. The V gene's germline CDR1 is GTSNPN and CDR2 SVGIG (reference sequence). V lost 1 base to trimming and J lost 5 bases, with 5 bases between them. CDR3 DNA sequence: TGTGCCTGGAGTGCGATGACTGAAGCTTTCTTT. This encodes CAWSAMTEAFF.

The chain links TRBV15 to TRBJ1-2; D uncertain. Trimming pared 0 bases from V and 4 bases from J, leaving 12 bases between. Looked up from germline, CDR1 is LNHNV and CDR2 is YYDKDF (reference sequence). CDR3 length: 15 amino acids. CDR3 DNA: TGTGCCACCAGCAGAGATGGTGGGTTTGGCTATGGCTACACCTTC. Translation gives CATSRDGGFGYGYTF.

This clone came up a few times. The chain's CDR3 is CASSQDLGGFTRGSPLHF. CDR3 nucleotides: TGTGCCAGCAGCCAAGATTTGGGGGGATTCACCAGAGGTTCACCCCTCCACTTT. The gene calls are TRBV4-2 and TRBJ1-6; weak D call: TRBD1 (5 bases). CDR3 length: 18 residues. The germline V gene encodes CDR1 LGHNA and CDR2 YNFKEQ. V was clipped by 0 bases and J by 9 bases, with 21 bases between them.